This T cell receptor beta chain was captured in a study of T cells after yellow fever vaccination. Study results and caveats: Weaker overall, the secondary response nonetheless peaked faster (day 5 versus 15).

A note on this clonotype: Its antigen is as yet unknown.

Each CDR3 protein is one row after TCRdb ran MiXCR on the 5' RACE reads. The sample gives about 300,000 distinct CDR3 sequences, around 3.9% of which show up once; more than 20% is in the top ten. The V gene end was trimmed by 2 bases and the J gene end by 3 bases; junction bases not matched to a gene: 3. The CDR3 contains 15 residues. Germline V gives CDR1 SGHRS, CDR2 YFSETQ. V usage is TRBV5-1 and J usage is TRBJ2-5; 11 nucleotides agree with TRBD2. The specimen comprised PBMCs, sampled 5 days after the yellow fever booster vaccination. The source of this sequence is a young man who received the YFV17D yellow fever vaccine. The CDR3 DNA reads TGCGCCAGCAGCTTCTCGGGACTAGCGGAAGAGACCCAGTACTTC. It specifies CASSFSGLAEETQYF.